Listed below are T cell receptor beta chains from one sample, sequenced in a study of technical replicates of blood from a handful of donors. Assay used: immunoSEQ multiplex PCR; TCRdb lists only in-frame clones, some missing. This sample yields about 100,000 clones, of which approximately 96% are seen a single time; 0.21% belongs to the top ten. Sequencing input: T cells isolated from PBMCs. The receptor source for this set is a human donor in good health. Each CDR3 is given without its conserved first and last residue. A D gene is named only where the DNA matches it firmly.

CDR3 protein | V gene | D gene | J gene
ASSRVTGSNLDAEAF | TRBV19 | - | TRBJ1-1
ASSYGFSGANVLT | TRBV5-1 | - | TRBJ2-6
ASRLQVTGELF | TRBV27 | - | TRBJ2-2
ASSFLPNRDEKLF | TRBV27 | - | TRBJ1-4
ASSNLGGSNEQY | TRBV6-5 | - | TRBJ2-7
ASSPSQLQGARAF | TRBV7-3 | TRBD1 | TRBJ1-1
ASSTGQGKTQY | TRBV19 | TRBD1 | TRBJ2-5
ASSEAIRTHYGYT | TRBV6-1 | - | TRBJ1-2
ASRIGGATDTQY | TRBV5-1 | - | TRBJ2-3
ASSVTGTSGNTGELF | TRBV9 | TRBD2 | TRBJ2-2
APGLTNQPQH | TRBV6-5 | - | TRBJ1-5
ASLGTSGRGELF | TRBV2 | TRBD2 | TRBJ2-2
ASSFLAGVSYEQY | TRBV4-1 | TRBD2 | TRBJ2-7
ASSLQISQEFTQY | TRBV27 | - | TRBJ2-3
ASSQVGQPQH | TRBV10-1 | - | TRBJ1-5
ASSLDRGRYNEQF | TRBV11-3 | - | TRBJ2-1